The present entry profiles one T cell receptor (beta chain) with its context. This record comes from a study of control samples from healthy donors and cancer patients. V was trimmed by 3 bases and J by 1 base, leaving 12 bases between them. The germline gives CDR1 MGHDK, CDR2 SYGVNS. This CDR3 is built from 16 residues. TCRdb keeps only in-frame clones here, not all; method: immunoSEQ multiplex PCR. Among 130,000 or so clones listed, about 90% were seen once. The sequenced sample consisted of blood. V gene TRBV25-1 combines with J gene TRBJ2-2; D possibly matches TRBD1 or TRBD2 (5 bases each). The TCR comes from a man younger than 30 in good health. CDR3 amino acids: CASSDVGPMNTGELFF. CDR3 nucleotide sequence: TGTGCCAGCAGTGATGTGGGACCGATGAACACCGGGGAGCTGTTTTTT.